Listed below are T cell receptor beta chains from one sample, sequenced in a study of early stage breast cancer tumors. Sequencing was performed with immunoSEQ multiplex PCR; in TCRdb, only in-frame clones are kept and a portion is missing. The sample consists of nearly 70,000 clones, 75% to 90% of them appearing once. Sequencing was performed on blood. All receptors come from a person aged 35-50 years with breast cancer. Both conserved end residues are part of each CDR3. D genes are given only for firm matches. Some rows have no size entry. The others give once, few or many, or a class for an expanded clone.

TRBD1	TRBV28	TRBJ2-7	-	TGTGCCAGCAGTTCTCCGGGACAGGGCCCCTACGAGCAGTACTTC	CASSSPGQGPYEQYF
TRBD2	TRBV2	TRBJ2-1	-	TGTGCCAGCAGTGAAGCAGCAGAACTAGCGGGAGACAATGAGCAGTTCTTC	CASSEAAELAGDNEQFF
-	TRBV6-1	TRBJ2-6	once	TGTGCCGTTAGGAACTCTGGGGCCAACGTCCTGACTTTC	CAVRNSGANVLTF
TRBD2	TRBV7-9	TRBJ2-1	-	TGTGCCAGCAGCTTAAATCAGCGGGAATACAATGAGCAGTTCTTC	CASSLNQREYNEQFF
-	TRBV19	TRBJ1-1	-	TGTGCCACCCAGGGCCGAAACACTGAAGCTTTCTTT	CATQGRNTEAFF
-	TRBV5-6	TRBJ2-7	-	TGTGCCAGCAGCGCCGCCCTGGGTTACGAGCAGTACTTC	CASSAALGYEQYF
-	TRBV11-1	TRBJ2-5	-	TGTGCCAGCAGCTACCGGGACGTCGGGGCCCAGTACTTC	CASSYRDVGAQYF
TRBD2	TRBV27	TRBJ2-1	-	TGTGCCAGCAGTTTATCGATAGAACTAGCGGGCTACAATGAGCAGTTCTTC	CASSLSIELAGYNEQFF
-	TRBV5-4	TRBJ2-1	-	TGTGCCAGCAGCTTACCCCTCGGCCCCAATGAGCAGTTCTTC	CASSLPLGPNEQFF
TRBD1	TRBV5-1	TRBJ2-1	-	TGCGCCAGCAGCTTGGCGTCAGGGGGCGAGAGGGACAATGAGCAGTTCTTC	CASSLASGGERDNEQFF
TRBD1	TRBV5-6	TRBJ2-7	-	TGTGCCAGCAGCCCGGGACAGGGCCCGCGGGGCTACGAGCAGTACTTC	CASSPGQGPRGYEQYF
TRBD2	TRBV4-2	TRBJ2-2	-	TGTGCCAGCAGCCAAGCTCGCACGAGAGCGGGAGGGCCGCTAGGGGACACCGGGGAGCTGTTTTTT	CASSQARTRAGGPLGDTGELFF
-	TRBV9	TRBJ2-7	few	TGTGCCAGCAGCTTCGGGAGACTTTCCTACGAGCAGTACTTC	CASSFGRLSYEQYF
-	TRBV7-9	TRBJ2-5	-	TGTGCCAGCAGCCAGGGCGGGGCAAATCAAGAGACCCAGTACTTC	CASSQGGANQETQYF
-	TRBV6-6	TRBJ1-1	-	TGTGCCAGCAGTTGGAGGGAATCGGGTTCAAACACTGAAGCTTTCTTT	CASSWRESGSNTEAFF
TRBD1	TRBV19	TRBJ2-7	-	TGTGCCAGTATGGGACAGGGGCTTGACGAGCAGTACTTC	CASMGQGLDEQYF
-	TRBV11-2	TRBJ2-1	-	TGTGCCAGCAGCCTCCCTCGCAATGAGCAGTTCTTC	CASSLPRNEQFF
TRBD1	TRBV12-5	TRBJ2-7	-	TGTGCTAGTGGTATGAAGACAGGGTTTAGAACTTCCTACGAGCAGTACTTC	CASGMKTGFRTSYEQYF
TRBD1	TRBV18	TRBJ2-2	once	TGTGCCAGCTCACGTGGACAGGGGTATTACGGGGAGCTGTTTTTT	CASSRGQGYYGELFF
-	TRBV27	TRBJ1-2	-	TGTGCCAGCAGATCCTTTAAGGGGCGAAGTGGCTACACCTTC	CASRSFKGRSGYTF
TRBD1	TRBV18	TRBJ1-1	-	TGTGCCAGCTCACCTTTAGACAGGGGGTATGAAGCTTTCTTT	CASSPLDRGYEAFF
TRBD2	TRBV5-8	TRBJ2-3	-	TGTGCCAGCACTCGACTAGCGGGAGGTTCAGATACGCAGTATTTT	CASTRLAGGSDTQYF
TRBD1	TRBV6-5	TRBJ1-1	-	TGTGCCAGCAGTCGGACAGGAGGAACTGAAGCTTTCTTT	CASSRTGGTEAFF
TRBD2	TRBV7-2	TRBJ2-4	few	TGTGCCAGCAGTCGGGAACTAGCGGGAAGGAGAAACATTCAGTACTTC	CASSRELAGRRNIQYF
-	TRBV28	TRBJ1-5	few	TGTGCCAGCAGCCCACCGGCCCAAAAGGTCCGCGGCAATCAGCCCCAGCATTTT	CASSPPAQKVRGNQPQHF